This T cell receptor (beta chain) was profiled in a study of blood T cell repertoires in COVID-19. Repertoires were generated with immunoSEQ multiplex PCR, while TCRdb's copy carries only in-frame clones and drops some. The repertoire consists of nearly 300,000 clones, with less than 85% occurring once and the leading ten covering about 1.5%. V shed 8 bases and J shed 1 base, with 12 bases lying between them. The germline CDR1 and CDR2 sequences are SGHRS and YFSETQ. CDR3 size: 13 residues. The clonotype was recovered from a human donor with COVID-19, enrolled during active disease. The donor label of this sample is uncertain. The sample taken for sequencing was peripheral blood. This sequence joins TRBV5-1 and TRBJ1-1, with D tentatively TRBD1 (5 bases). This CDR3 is CARLGVSNTEAFF. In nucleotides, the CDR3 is TGCGCCAGGTTAGGGGTCTCGAACACTGAAGCTTTCTTT.